The source of this T cell receptor beta chain is a study of cytomegalovirus exposure and HLA in healthy donors. The wider study: A prior study identified 117 million unique TCR beta sequences from 190 million or so T cells.

This clone was observed a single time. The antigen is unknown. The CDR3 loop spans 17 amino acids. Germline V gene sequence: CDR1 SGHTA, CDR2 FQGNSA. V shed 2 bases, J shed 4 bases, and the junction held 12 bases outside the gene matches. Broader study findings: Cytomegalovirus-associated TCR beta chains were listed, numbering approximately 150. In a later analysis, a missense DCLRE1C variant was linked to TCR beta V- and J-gene trimming.

The PCR contained 60 Vbeta and 13 Jbeta primers. Original methodology: In a later analysis, the count reached approximately 80 million unique TCR beta chains, with about 10 million shared. Generated by immunoSEQ multiplex PCR, the TCRdb table keeps only in-frame clones and is missing some. D and trimming come from the DNA, and the V and J calls and clone size come from that table. The sample records 300,000 or so clones, approximately 84% being singletons. Input material: PBMCs. This chain connects TRBV7-2 to TRBJ2-7; 9 bases map to TRBD2. The receptor comes from a woman between 40 and 55 years old in good health and CMV-seropositive. In DNA, the CDR3 is TGTGCCAGCAGCTTATTTCCCCCGGGTAGCGGGAGTTACGAGCAGTACTTC. Translated: CASSLFPPGSGSYEQYF.